The rows below give T cell receptor beta chains drawn from one sample of a study of regulatory T cells in long-lasting Graves disease. Using its own MiXCR run on the multiplex PCR reads, TCRdb lists one record per CDR3 protein. Here the sample spans hundreds of thousands of distinct CDR3 sequences, about 20% being singletons. Sequencing used peripheral blood mononuclear cells (PBMCs), obtained when the disease was refractory, from a patient treated with antithyroid drugs. All receptors come from a female donor with Graves disease. The CDR3 runs from the conserved cysteine through the conserved F or W. A D gene is named only where the DNA matches it firmly. A row's size may be missing; if present it is once, few, many or a size class.

J gene,V gene,clone size,D gene,CDR3 protein,CDR3 DNA
TRBJ1-1,TRBV7-2,-,-,CASSLNGPANTEAFF,TGTGCCAGCAGCTTAAACGGACCGGCGAACACTGAAGCTTTCTTT
TRBJ2-6,TRBV28,few,-,CASSSRILGANVLTF,TGTGCCAGCAGTTCCAGGATCCTTGGGGCCAACGTCCTGACTTTC
TRBJ2-1,TRBV20-1,once,TRBD1,CSARVPGQGENEQFF,TGCAGTGCTAGAGTCCCGGGACAGGGAGAAAATGAGCAGTTCTTC
TRBJ2-5,TRBV29-1,few,TRBD1,CSVKGTGTRQETQYF,TGCAGCGTTAAGGGGACAGGAACCCGTCAAGAGACCCAGTACTTC
TRBJ1-1,TRBV3-1,-,-,CASSKALGVNTEAFF,TGTGCCAGCAGCAAAGCGCTCGGCGTGAACACTGAAGCTTTCTTT
TRBJ1-1,TRBV4-1,-,-,CASSQVLQGGTEAFF,TGCGCCAGCAGCCAAGTATTACAGGGAGGCACTGAAGCTTTCTTT
TRBJ1-3,TRBV6-1,-,-,CASSTTVGGNTIYF,TGTGCCAGCAGTACGACGGTCGGGGGAAACACCATATATTTT
TRBJ1-5,TRBV20-1,-,TRBD1,CSARTGVNQPQHF,TGCAGTGCCAGGACAGGGGTCAATCAGCCCCAGCATTTT
TRBJ1-1,TRBV7-2,few,-,CASSLGPGVVEAFF,TGTGCCAGCAGCTTAGGTCCGGGGGTGGTCGAAGCTTTCTTT
TRBJ2-7,TRBV19,-,-,CASSKGHSGQILDEQYF,TGTGCCAGCTCAAAAGGACATTCGGGACAAATTTTGGACGAGCAGTACTTC
TRBJ2-5,TRBV11-2,many,-,CASSLDRFQETQYF,TGTGCCAGCAGCTTAGACAGATTCCAAGAGACCCAGTACTTC
TRBJ2-5,TRBV11-1,many,-,CASSPPLVGQTQYF,TGTGCCAGCAGCCCACCGCTCGTGGGGCAGACCCAGTACTTC
TRBJ2-7,TRBV2,-,-,CASLGMRGTYEQYF,TGTGCCAGCTTAGGTATGAGGGGGACCTACGAGCAGTACTTC
TRBJ1-2,TRBV19,few,TRBD1,CASITIWDRCYTF,TGTGCCAGTATCACGATTTGGGACAGATGCTACACCTTC
TRBJ1-1,TRBV7-9,few,-,CASSVPSFGGTEAFF,TGTGCCAGCAGCGTCCCCTCATTTGGCGGCACTGAAGCTTTCTTT
TRBJ1-1,TRBV6-1,many,-,CASSADPRGTEAFF,TGTGCCAGCAGTGCGGACCCCCGAGGGACTGAAGCTTTCTTT
TRBJ1-6,TRBV3-1,many,TRBD1,CASSPTGKNSPLHF,TGTGCCAGCAGCCCGACAGGGAAGAATTCACCCCTCCACTTT
TRBJ1-2,TRBV7-2,many,TRBD1,CASSPTGPRGYTF,TGTGCCAGCAGTCCGACAGGGCCCCGTGGCTACACCTTC
TRBJ2-1,TRBV11-1,-,TRBD2,CASSLLTSGITEQFF,TGTGCCAGCAGCTTACTCACTAGCGGGATAACTGAGCAGTTCTTC
TRBJ2-7,TRBV7-2,many,-,CASSFREGARSEQYF,TGTGCCAGCAGCTTCCGGGAGGGGGCTCGTAGCGAGCAGTACTTC